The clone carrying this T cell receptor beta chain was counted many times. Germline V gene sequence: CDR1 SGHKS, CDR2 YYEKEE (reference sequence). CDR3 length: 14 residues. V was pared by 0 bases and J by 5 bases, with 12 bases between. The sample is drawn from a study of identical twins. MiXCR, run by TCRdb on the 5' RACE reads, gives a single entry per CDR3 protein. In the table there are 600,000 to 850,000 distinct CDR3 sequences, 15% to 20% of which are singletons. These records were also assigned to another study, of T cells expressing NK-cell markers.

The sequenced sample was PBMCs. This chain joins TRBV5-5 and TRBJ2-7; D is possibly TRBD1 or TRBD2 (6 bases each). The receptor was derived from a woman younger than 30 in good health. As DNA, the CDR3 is TGTGCCAGCAGCTTGGAGTGGGGGGCCAACGAGCAGTACTTC. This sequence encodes CASSLEWGANEQYF.